This TCR beta chain was found in a study of blood T cell repertoires in COVID-19. Study context: PBMCs, B-cell-depleted T cells, or T cells provided the cDNA or gDNA that made up the material.

Libraries were prepared by immunoSEQ multiplex PCR; TCRdb keeps only in-frame clonotypes and omits some of them. The sample gives around 210,000 clones, 85% to 90% of which show up once; 1.5% is in the top ten. Germline CDR1 and CDR2: GTSNPN and SVGIG (reference sequence). The CDR3 extends over 15 amino acids. Losses at the gene ends were 1 base for V and 8 bases for J; bases not matched to a gene: 9. This clone turned up a few times. V is TRBV30 and J is TRBJ2-1, with TRBD2 matching over 9 bases. The sequenced sample consisted of peripheral blood. This receptor was obtained from a young man with active or convalescent COVID-19. CDR3 sequence: CAWSANSGSDDEQFF. The CDR3 nucleotides are TGTGCCTGGAGTGCGAATAGCGGGAGCGACGATGAGCAGTTCTTC.